This TCR beta chain was observed in a study of shared clonotypes between healthy human individuals. The germline V gene encodes CDR1 SEHNR and CDR2 FQNEAQ (reference sequence). The trim removed 5 bases at V and 4 bases at J, leaving 7 bases unmatched. There are 15 residues in the CDR3. Overall study results and limits: The study's rarefaction showed incomplete sorted-subset sequencing despite large depth.

The repertoire was sequenced with immunoSEQ multiplex PCR; TCRdb's copy has only in-frame clones and lacks some. The top ten clones hold 0.13% of a sample with about 2 million clones, 90% to 95% of them seen once. Note on this clone: What it recognizes is unknown.

Naive CD4+ cells were CD45RA-selected; the remaining cells were memory. This receptor was identified in a man younger than 30 in good health. Specimen: naive CD4+ T cells sorted from blood. Subset noted: CD45RA+ positively selected. The V gene is TRBV7-9, the J gene TRBJ2-2; TRBD1 aligns across 7 bases. The CDR3 nucleotides read TGTGCCAGCAGCCCCGATCGACAGGGCACCGGGGAGCTGTTTTTT. Translated: CASSPDRQGTGELFF.